These T cell receptor beta chains were read from a single sample in a study of blood T cell repertoires in COVID-19. Measured with immunoSEQ multiplex PCR; TCRdb has only the in-frame clones, and not every one. There are about 190,000 clones in the sample; around 84% occur only once, and approximately 3% lies in the top ten. The sequenced material came from PBMCs or T cells enriched from blood (not recorded which). The source is a woman aged 25 to 39 who had recovered from COVID-19. The CDR3 runs from the conserved cysteine through the conserved F or W. The order of the fields is V gene, J gene, clone size, D gene, CDR3 protein, CDR3 DNA. The D gene is left open where the match is weak. Expanded clones get a size class; other rows say once, few or many, or leave the size out.

v_call: TRBV11-2
j_call: TRBJ1-1
clone_size: NA
d_call: TRBD1
cdr3_aa: CASSLQTGVTEAFF
cdr3_nt: TGTGCCAGCAGCTTACAGACAGGGGTCACTGAAGCTTTCTTT

v_call: TRBV5-1
j_call: TRBJ1-2
clone_size: NA
d_call: NA
cdr3_aa: CASSLALPAGNYGYTF
cdr3_nt: TGCGCCAGCAGCTTGGCTCTGCCGGCGGGGAACTATGGCTACACCTTC

v_call: TRBV7-3
j_call: TRBJ1-2
clone_size: NA
d_call: NA
cdr3_aa: CASSPTVGGGYGYTF
cdr3_nt: TGTGCCAGCAGCCCAACGGTGGGGGGTGGCTATGGCTACACCTTC

v_call: TRBV29-1
j_call: TRBJ1-3
clone_size: few
d_call: NA
cdr3_aa: CSVAGLGNTIYF
cdr3_nt: TGCAGCGTCGCAGGGCTGGGAAACACCATATATTTT

v_call: TRBV27
j_call: TRBJ2-7
clone_size: NA
d_call: TRBD1
cdr3_aa: CASSLSISGTGLSYEQYF
cdr3_nt: TGTGCCAGCAGTTTATCGATCAGTGGGACAGGGCTATCCTACGAGCAGTACTTC

v_call: TRBV6-5
j_call: TRBJ2-7
clone_size: NA
d_call: TRBD1
cdr3_aa: CASSYGTGGVYEQYF
cdr3_nt: TGTGCCAGCAGTTACGGGACAGGGGGCGTCTACGAGCAGTACTTC

v_call: TRBV28
j_call: TRBJ1-2
clone_size: NA
d_call: NA
cdr3_aa: CASRQDPSSSYGYTF
cdr3_nt: TGTGCCAGCAGACAAGACCCTAGCTCGAGCTATGGCTACACCTTC

v_call: TRBV7-8
j_call: TRBJ1-1
clone_size: NA
d_call: NA
cdr3_aa: CASSPARTAEAFF
cdr3_nt: TGTGCCAGCAGCCCAGCGCGGACAGCTGAAGCTTTCTTT

v_call: TRBV28
j_call: TRBJ1-2
clone_size: many
d_call: NA
cdr3_aa: CASRQDSNYGYTF
cdr3_nt: TGTGCCAGCAGACAGGACAGTAACTATGGCTACACCTTC

v_call: TRBV3-1/TRBV3-2
j_call: TRBJ1-5
clone_size: NA
d_call: NA
cdr3_aa: CASSQGDSSYQPQHF
cdr3_nt: TGTGCCAGCAGCCAAGGCGACAGTTCCTATCAGCCCCAGCATTTT

v_call: TRBV2
j_call: TRBJ2-3
clone_size: NA
d_call: NA
cdr3_aa: CASDYLAATSTDTQYF
cdr3_nt: TGTGCCAGCGACTATTTAGCGGCTACTAGCACAGATACGCAGTATTTT

v_call: TRBV15
j_call: TRBJ2-1
clone_size: once
d_call: TRBD1
cdr3_aa: CATSRPGQGAGYEQFF
cdr3_nt: TGTGCCACCAGCAGGCCCGGACAGGGGGCTGGCTATGAGCAGTTCTTC

v_call: TRBV10-3
j_call: TRBJ2-1
clone_size: once
d_call: NA
cdr3_aa: CAISSGTIDEQFF
cdr3_nt: TGTGCCATCAGTTCAGGGACAATTGATGAGCAGTTCTTC

v_call: TRBV7-8
j_call: TRBJ1-4
clone_size: NA
d_call: TRBD1
cdr3_aa: CASSLEMGTVNEKLFF
cdr3_nt: TGTGCCAGCAGCTTAGAGATGGGGACAGTTAATGAAAAACTGTTTTTT

v_call: TRBV11-2
j_call: TRBJ2-7
clone_size: NA
d_call: NA
cdr3_aa: CASSFGRGPTYEQYF
cdr3_nt: TGTGCCAGCAGCTTTGGTCGGGGTCCAACCTACGAGCAGTACTTC

v_call: TRBV4-1
j_call: TRBJ2-1
clone_size: NA
d_call: TRBD1
cdr3_aa: CASSQVQGWVREQFF
cdr3_nt: TGCGCCAGCAGCCAAGTACAGGGGTGGGTGCGTGAGCAGTTCTTC

v_call: TRBV11-3
j_call: TRBJ2-6
clone_size: NA
d_call: NA
cdr3_aa: CASSSRVKGANVLTF
cdr3_nt: TGTGCCAGCAGCTCGAGAGTGAAAGGGGCCAACGTCCTGACTTTC

v_call: TRBV15
j_call: TRBJ1-5
clone_size: NA
d_call: TRBD1
cdr3_aa: CATSAPGQGSNQPQHF
cdr3_nt: TGTGCCACCAGCGCGCCGGGACAGGGAAGCAATCAGCCCCAGCATTTT

v_call: TRBV19
j_call: TRBJ2-4
clone_size: NA
d_call: NA
cdr3_aa: CASSPQRNIAKNIQYF
cdr3_nt: TGTGCCAGTAGTCCCCAGCGTAATATAGCCAAAAACATTCAGTACTTC

v_call: TRBV9
j_call: TRBJ1-4
clone_size: NA
d_call: NA
cdr3_aa: CASSPIGTLAGEKLFF
cdr3_nt: TGTGCCAGCAGCCCTATAGGGACACTCGCGGGTGAAAAACTGTTTTTT

v_call: TRBV6-6
j_call: TRBJ1-2
clone_size: NA
d_call: TRBD1
cdr3_aa: CASSTPAAQGAFGYTF
cdr3_nt: TGTGCCAGCAGTACCCCCGCCGCACAGGGGGCATTTGGCTACACCTTC

v_call: TRBV5-1
j_call: TRBJ1-2
clone_size: NA
d_call: NA
cdr3_aa: CASSSLGGGNGYTF
cdr3_nt: TGCGCCAGCAGCTCTCTAGGGGGAGGGAATGGCTACACCTTC

v_call: TRBV3-1/TRBV3-2
j_call: TRBJ1-2
clone_size: NA
d_call: NA
cdr3_aa: CASSQDVRGRLDGYTF
cdr3_nt: TGTGCCAGCAGCCAAGATGTGCGGGGGCGCTTAGATGGCTACACCTTC

v_call: TRBV18
j_call: TRBJ2-2
clone_size: NA
d_call: NA
cdr3_aa: CASSPGQGGAGELFF
cdr3_nt: TGTGCCAGCTCACCGGGGCAGGGTGGCGCCGGGGAGCTGTTTTTT

v_call: TRBV19
j_call: TRBJ1-2
clone_size: NA
d_call: NA
cdr3_aa: CASSITSTNYGYTF
cdr3_nt: TGTGCCAGTAGTATAACCAGTACTAACTATGGCTACACCTTC

v_call: TRBV5-1
j_call: TRBJ2-3
clone_size: NA
d_call: NA
cdr3_aa: CASRIRATDTQYF
cdr3_nt: TGCGCCAGCAGAATTCGAGCCACAGATACGCAGTATTTT

v_call: TRBV7-9
j_call: TRBJ2-1
clone_size: once
d_call: TRBD2
cdr3_aa: CASSPGTSTYNEQFF
cdr3_nt: TGTGCCAGCAGCCCCGGGACTAGCACCTACAATGAGCAGTTCTTC

v_call: TRBV5-1
j_call: TRBJ1-5
clone_size: few
d_call: NA
cdr3_aa: CASSSGGGHPQHF
cdr3_nt: TGCGCCAGCAGCTCGGGGGGCGGTCACCCCCAGCATTTT

v_call: TRBV28
j_call: TRBJ1-5
clone_size: NA
d_call: NA
cdr3_aa: CASSLSVYYSNQPQHF
cdr3_nt: TGTGCCAGCAGTTTAAGTGTGTACTATAGCAATCAGCCCCAGCATTTT

v_call: TRBV5-7
j_call: TRBJ2-1
clone_size: few
d_call: TRBD2
cdr3_aa: CASSSPGLAGVYNEQFF
cdr3_nt: TGTGCCAGCAGCTCTCCGGGACTAGCGGGGGTCTACAATGAGCAGTTCTTC

v_call: TRBV19
j_call: TRBJ2-7
clone_size: NA
d_call: NA
cdr3_aa: CASSSRAGTSVYEQYF
cdr3_nt: TGTGCCAGTAGTTCTCGCGCCGGGACAAGCGTCTACGAGCAGTACTTC

v_call: TRBV2
j_call: TRBJ2-1
clone_size: NA
d_call: TRBD2
cdr3_aa: CASTFGTSGSDEQFF
cdr3_nt: TGTGCCAGCACATTCGGGACTAGCGGGAGCGATGAGCAGTTCTTC